The 26 T cell receptor beta chains reported below all come from one sample, sequenced in a study of T cell clonality in common variable immunodeficiency (dated by TCRdb to about 2015). What the study reported, not specific to this receptor: CVID TCRbeta sequences reportedly showed fewer deletions and N-nucleotide insertions and lacked highly modified clones with 13 or more V deletions.

Libraries came from the immunoSEQ multiplex PCR assay. This immuneACCESS table, as held by TCRdb, lists in-frame sequences with V and J called but not all clones. Of the missing ones, under half trace to an unresolved V gene in checked studies; the others have no known cause. For this sample, 40,000 or so clones appear and none is a singleton. Together, the top ten hold approximately 6% of the sample. These receptors are not linked to any known antigen. Specimen: peripheral blood mononuclear cells. The receptor set was obtained from a human donor with common variable immunodeficiency.

There are many counts of this clone. The CDR3 end is not reached by the read, which stops 3 residues before it; the germline J gene fills it in. The chain is built from TRBV5-1 and TRBJ2-7; D perhaps matches TRBD2 (5 bases). The CDR3 loop spans 14 amino acids. CDR1 is SGHRS and CDR2 is YFSETQ in the germline V gene. Trimming took 2 bases from V and 1 from J, leaving 10 bases between them. CDR3 bases read: TGCGCCAGCAGCTTCGGCACGGGGTCCTACGAG. Amino acid sequence: CASSFGTGSYE. The whole CDR3 is CASSFGTGSYEQYF.

This clone was observed many times. CDR3 sequence reads: CSADRVWYQETQYF. Incomplete CDR3 DNA: TGCAGTGCGGACAGGGTATGGTACCAAGAGACC. The chain recombines TRBV20-1 with TRBJ2-5; 8 positions agree with TRBD1. The read ends 3 residues before the CDR3 terminus; that terminus is restored from the germline J gene. The germline V gene has CDR1 DFQATT and CDR2 SNEGSKA (reference sequence). V lost 6 bases and J lost 0; bases outside the gene matches: 6. This CDR3 is built from 14 residues.

A word on this clone: The CDR3 extends 3 residues past the end of the read, so its final part is completed from the germline J gene. The V and J genes are TRBV11-2 and TRBJ2-7, with 11 bases lining up with TRBD2. CDR3 length: 15 amino acids. Unmatched junction bases numbered 8, after V lost 4 bases and J lost 6 bases. Germline CDR1 SGHAT, CDR2 FQNNGV. The CDR3 sequence is CASSSHSGRAGEQYF. The CDR3 DNA, read in part, is TGTGCCAGCAGCTCCCATAGCGGGAGGGCCGGCGAG.

With regard to this clone: Sequencing ends 3 residues short of the CDR3 end; the germline J gene provides the rest. The chain couples TRBV10-2 to TRBJ2-7; TRBD1 agrees at 12 bases. Germline CDR1 WSHSY, CDR2 SAAADI. This CDR3 has 15 amino acids. The junction had 8 bases not matched to a gene; V was cut back by 6 bases and J by 5 bases. CDR3: CASRPGTGGLDEQYF. The part of the CDR3 DNA that was read is TGCGCCAGCAGGCCCGGGACAGGGGGCCTCGACGAG.

This clone was counted ten times or more. With the read ending 3 residues before the CDR3 end, the germline J gene is used to fill in that end. V is TRBV20-1 and J is TRBJ2-1; D may be TRBD1 (5 bases). The CDR3 sequence is 12 residues long. Germline V gives CDR1 DFQATT, CDR2 SNEGSKA (reference sequence). Trimming stripped 4 bases from V and 4 bases from J, with 8 bases between. The sequenced part of the CDR3 DNA is TGCAGTGCTAAGACAGCTTACAATGAG. It encodes CSAKTAYNE. The whole CDR3 region reads CSAKTAYNEQFF.

This clone was found many times. The read falls 3 residues short of the CDR3 end, and the missing part is taken from the germline J gene. The rearrangement links TRBV27 to TRBJ1-2, with D perhaps TRBD1 (5 bases). This CDR3 is 14 amino acids long. Germline V gene sequence: CDR1 MNHEY, CDR2 SMNVEV (reference sequence). Trimming stripped 3 bases from V and 4 bases from J, with 12 bases between. Here the CDR3 reads CASSFRREAYGYTF. The CDR3 DNA, read in part, is TGTGCCAGCAGTTTTCGCAGGGAGGCCTATGGC.

This clone was counted between two and nine times. The DNA ends 3 residues before the CDR3 does, and the rest of the CDR3 is filled in from the germline J gene. J is TRBJ2-5 and V is TRBV11-1; a possible D gene is TRBD2 (5 bases). This CDR3 has 13 residues. The V end was cut by 4 bases, the J end by 5 bases, with 11 bases between. Germline lookup yields CDR1 SGHAT and CDR2 FQDESV (reference sequence). CDR3 protein: CASSSRTGETQYF. CDR3 DNA, as far as it was read: TGTGCCAGCAGCTCCCGGACTGGGGAGACC.

This clone was found many times. The CDR3 extends 3 residues past the end of the read, so its final part is completed from the germline J gene. The rearrangement links TRBV7-3 to TRBJ2-3, with D perhaps TRBD2 (6 bases). Germline V gene lookup returns CDR1 SGHTA and CDR2 FQGTGA. Between the trimmed V and J ends, which lost 2 bases and 3 bases, there was a span of 12 bases. The CDR3 totals 15 residues. CDR3 DNA (partial): TGTGCCAGCAGCTTAGGCGGAGGGGAGACAGATACG. Translating gives CASSLGGGETDT. The whole CDR3 sequence reads CASSLGGGETDTQYF.

As for this clone: The read falls 3 residues short of the CDR3 end, and the missing part is taken from the germline J gene. The V call is TRBV5-1, the J call TRBJ2-5; 12 bases map to TRBD1. The germline gives CDR1 SGHRS, CDR2 YFSETQ. The CDR3 runs 20 residues. Trimming at V came to 0 bases and at J to 0 bases, leaving 12 bases not matched to a gene. CDR3 sequence reads: CASSLAGTGGARSYQETQYF. The sequenced CDR3 bases are TGCGCCAGCAGCTTGGCCGGGACAGGGGGCGCGAGGAGCTACCAAGAGACC.

This clone showed up many times. Read sequence stops 3 residues before the CDR3 end, and the germline J gene provides the missing end. V and J are TRBV2 and TRBJ2-2; TRBD2 might be the D (5 bases). V dropped 6 bases and J dropped 5 bases, with 10 bases sitting between them. CDR3 length: 13 amino acids. CDR1 and CDR2 (germline): SNHLY, FYNNEI. The CDR3 protein is CASSGVGTGELFF. The CDR3 bases that were read are TGTGCCAGCAGCGGGGTTGGGACCGGGGAG.

This clone was counted only a few times. The missing CDR3 end, 3 residues past where the read stops, is filled in from the germline J gene. This rearrangement joins TRBV19 to TRBJ1-1; D ambiguous. The CDR3 length is 14 residues. Germline V gives CDR1 LNHDA, CDR2 SQIVND (reference sequence). Deletions cut 6 bases from V and 3 bases from J, with 14 bases between. CDR3 DNA (partial): TGTGCCAGTAGAAAAAAGGTCGGGGACACTGAA. As protein: CASRKKVGDTE. The whole CDR3 protein reads CASRKKVGDTEAFF.

This clone was picked up a small number of times. From the germline J gene comes the end of the CDR3, since the read stops 3 residues before it. V gene TRBV5-1 combines with J gene TRBJ2-2; TRBD1 matches 12 bases. The V gene end was trimmed by 4 bases and the J gene end by 7 bases; junction bases not matched to a gene: 8. The CDR3 extends over 16 amino acids. Per the germline V gene, CDR1 is SGHRS and CDR2 is YFSETQ. CDR3 DNA, as far as it was read: TGCGCCAGCAGCGGAGCCGGGACAGGGGGCGGCGGGGAG. As protein: CASSGAGTGGGGE. The full CDR3 protein reads CASSGAGTGGGGELFF.

Many counts were recorded for this clone. The CDR3 end is not reached by the read, which stops 3 residues before it; the germline J gene fills it in. J is TRBJ2-5 and V is TRBV2; 7 bases match TRBD1. This CDR3 has 13 amino acids. Germline CDR1 reads SNHLY; CDR2 reads FYNNEI. J was trimmed by 4 bases and V by 7 bases; bases with no gene match: 6. The sequenced CDR3 bases are TGTGCCAGCAAGGGGGCGGAAAGAGAGACC. This sequence encodes CASKGAERET. The CDR3 reads in full as CASKGAERETQYF. Based on the CDR3 plus reference TRBV2 and TRBJ2-5, the full variable domain is EPEVTQTPSHQVTQMGQEVILRCVPISNHLYFYWYRQILGQKVEFLVSFYNNEISEKSEIFDDQFSVERPDGSNFTLKIRSTKLEDSAMYFCASKGAERETQYFGPGTRLLVL.

There are many counts of this clone. The read finishes 3 residues shy of the CDR3 end, and the germline J gene is used to complete it. Within the sample, other DNA sequences also encode this same CDR3. This chain connects TRBV19 to TRBJ1-1; 10 bases are a match to TRBD1. Germline CDR1 is LNHDA and CDR2 is SQIVND (reference sequence). The J segment lost 4 bases and the V segment lost 4 bases, leaving 6 bases of the junction unmatched. This CDR3 is 15 amino acids long. The covered CDR3 bases are TGTGCCAGTAGTAGACAGGGGGCTGTTGGCACTGAA. It translates to CASSRQGAVGTE. The complete CDR3 reads CASSRQGAVGTEAFF.

Only a few counts were recorded for this clone. The CDR3 end lies 3 residues beyond the end of the read and is filled in from the germline J gene. The chain couples TRBV10-2 to TRBJ2-3; TRBD2 matches at 9 bases. V dropped 3 bases and J dropped 5; count of bases not matched to a gene: 9. There are 16 residues in the CDR3. Per germline, CDR1 WSHSY and CDR2 SAAADI. The CDR3 is CASSDVLAGSRDTQYF. The sequenced part of the CDR3 DNA is TGCGCCAGCAGTGATGTGCTAGCGGGGTCCCGAGATACG.

Points on this clone: Sequencing ends 3 residues short of the CDR3 end; the germline J gene provides the rest. The rearrangement links TRBV2 to TRBJ2-5, with D possibly TRBD2 on 6 matching bases. The germline V and J ends were trimmed by 4 bases and 3 bases, with 18 bases remaining between them. The CDR3 length is 16 residues. CDR1 and CDR2 from the germline V gene are SNHLY and FYNNEI. The covered CDR3 bases are TGTGCCAGCAGTGCTTCCGGCGGGGTCTTTAAAGAGACC. This translates into CASSASGGVFKET. The whole CDR3 protein reads CASSASGGVFKETQYF.

This clone has only a few counts. A junction end diverges from the germline sequence, so it may reflect a read error. Read coverage stops 3 residues before the CDR3 terminus; the germline J gene supplies the remainder. V and J are TRBV7-7 and TRBJ1-5, with a possible D match to TRBD1 (6 bases). The CDR3 consists of 15 residues. Germline-derived CDR1 and CDR2 are SSHAT and FNYEAQ (reference sequence). This CDR3 is CASSPPTGNNQPQHF. The CDR3 DNA, read in part, is TGTGCTAGCAGCCCCCCCACAGGGAACAATCAGCCC.

This clone has ten or more counts. The missing CDR3 end, 3 residues past where the read stops, is filled in from the germline J gene. V gene TRBV6-2 or TRBV6-3 combines with J gene TRBJ2-5, with D perhaps matching TRBD2 (6 bases). Germline-derived CDR1 and CDR2 are MNHEY and SVGEGT. The CDR3 consists of 13 residues. CDR3 sequence: CASTKRAVPTQYF. The part of the CDR3 DNA that was read is TGTGCCAGCACTAAGCGGGCGGTTCCTACC.

This clone was counted many times. The read terminates 3 residues ahead of where the CDR3 ends, so the germline J gene completes it. The chain recombines TRBV28 with TRBJ1-5; D unclear. V lost 2 bases and J 6 bases, leaving 8 bases between the germline ends. Germline CDR1 and CDR2: MDHEN and SYDVKM. The CDR3 loop spans 13 amino acids. CDR3 DNA (partial): TGTGCCAGCAGTTTAGAGAGGGTTCAGCCC. Protein: CASSLERVQP. The entire CDR3 is CASSLERVQPQHF.

This clone was seen repeatedly, ten times or more. The CDR3 end is not reached by the read, which stops 3 residues before it; the germline J gene fills it in. V gene TRBV4-1 combines with J gene TRBJ2-7, with D tentatively TRBD2 (6 bases). This CDR3 spans 14 amino acids. V was cut by 3 bases and J by 6 bases, with 15 bases left in between. Germline CDR1 reads MGHRA; CDR2 reads YSYEKL. CDR3 bases read: TGCGCCAGCAGCCAGGGGGACTGGTCCGGCGAG. It translates to CASSQGDWSGE. The whole CDR3 sequence is CASSQGDWSGEQYF.

This clone was seen only a few times. The sequenced fragment ends 3 residues before the CDR3 boundary, so the rest is inferred from the germline J gene. The sample carries other DNA sequences with the same CDR3. The chain employs TRBV7-3 and TRBJ2-5; 7 bases align to TRBD2. Per germline, CDR1 SGHTA and CDR2 FQGTGA. V trimming: 4 bases; J trimming: 5 bases; junction bases outside the gene matches: 10. The CDR3 extends over 15 amino acids. CDR3 bases read: TGTGCCAGCAGCTCGGGGGGTCGGGGGGACGAGACC. Its protein is CASSSGGRGDET. The full CDR3 sequence reads CASSSGGRGDETQYF.

Turning to this clone: The read terminates 3 residues before the CDR3 end, so the remaining end is supplied by the germline J gene. This chain uses TRBV5-6 with TRBJ1-3; D is possibly TRBD1 (5 bases). Trimming shortened V by 7 bases and J by 0 bases, and 11 bases separated the two germline ends. The CDR3 covers 14 residues. Germline V lookup: CDR1 SGHDT, CDR2 YYEEEE. Partial CDR3 DNA: TGTGCCAGCGGCCAAGGGGTCTCTGGAAACACC. Its protein is CASGQGVSGNT. The CDR3 in full is CASGQGVSGNTIYF.

To note about this clone: From the germline J gene comes the end of the CDR3, since the read stops 3 residues before it. The chain combines TRBV6-1 with TRBJ1-2; 9 bases are a match to TRBD1. Germline CDR1 is MNHNS and CDR2 is SASEGT. The CDR3 has 15 residues. CDR3 region: CASSETEQGARGYTF. The sequenced CDR3 bases are TGTGCCAGCAGTGAGACGGAACAGGGGGCTCGGGGC.

By share, this clone ranks as medium-sized (0.01 to 0.1%). The CDR3 end is not reached by the read, which stops 3 residues before it; the germline J gene fills it in. V usage is TRBV12-5 and J usage is TRBJ2-5; 7 nucleotides agree with TRBD2. This CDR3 is 14 amino acids long. The ends lost 6 bases at V and 5 bases at J; junction bases unmatched: 9. CDR1 is LGHNT, CDR2 FRNRAP, per germline. CDR3 bases read: TGTGCTAGTGGCCAGGGCGGGAGCGGGGAGACC. Translating gives CASGQGGSGET. Given in full, the CDR3 is CASGQGGSGETQYF.

This clone has a count of ten or more. The read is 3 residues too short to cover the CDR3 end, so that end is filled in from the germline J gene. V is TRBV20-1 and J is TRBJ2-7, with a tentative D call TRBD1 (5 bases). Per the germline V gene, CDR1 is DFQATT and CDR2 is SNEGSKA (reference sequence). The CDR3 covers 15 residues. Trimming pared 6 bases from V and 0 bases from J, leaving 18 bases between. CDR3 sequence: CSALNLDTGSYEQYF. Incomplete CDR3 DNA: TGCAGTGCGTTGAACTTGGACACTGGCTCCTACGAG.

Ten or more counts support this clone. The sequence runs out 3 residues before the end of the CDR3; the remainder is reconstructed from the germline J gene. This chain connects TRBV29-1 to TRBJ2-4, with a tentative D call TRBD2 (6 bases). Between the trimmed V and J ends, which lost 7 bases and 5 bases, there was a span of 12 bases. The CDR3 has 12 residues. The V gene's germline CDR1 is SQVTM and CDR2 ANQGSEA. Here the CDR3 reads CSGGDVENIQYF. The DNA read from the CDR3 is TGCAGCGGGGGGGACGTGGAAAACATT.